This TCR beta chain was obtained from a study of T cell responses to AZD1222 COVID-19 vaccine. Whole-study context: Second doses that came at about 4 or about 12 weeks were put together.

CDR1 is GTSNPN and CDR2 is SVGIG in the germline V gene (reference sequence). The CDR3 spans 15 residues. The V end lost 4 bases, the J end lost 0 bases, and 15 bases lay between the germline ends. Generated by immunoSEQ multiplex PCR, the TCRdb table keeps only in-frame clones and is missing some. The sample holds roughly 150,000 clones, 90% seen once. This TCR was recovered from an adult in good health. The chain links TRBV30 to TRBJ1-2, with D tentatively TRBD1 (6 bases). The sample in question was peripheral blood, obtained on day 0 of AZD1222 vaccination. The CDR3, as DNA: TGTGCCTGGAAGACAGGAACGCTACCTAACTATGGCTACACCTTC. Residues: CAWKTGTLPNYGYTF.